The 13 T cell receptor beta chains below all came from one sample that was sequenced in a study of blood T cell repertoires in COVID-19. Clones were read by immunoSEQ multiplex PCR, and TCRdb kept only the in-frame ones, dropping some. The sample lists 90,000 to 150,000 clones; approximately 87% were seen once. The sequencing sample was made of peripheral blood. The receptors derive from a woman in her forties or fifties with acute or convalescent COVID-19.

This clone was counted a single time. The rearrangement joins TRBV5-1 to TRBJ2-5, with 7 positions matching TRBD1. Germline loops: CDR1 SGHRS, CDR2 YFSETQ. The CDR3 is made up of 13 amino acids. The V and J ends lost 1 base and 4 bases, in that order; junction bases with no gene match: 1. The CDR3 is CASSLRQGETQYF. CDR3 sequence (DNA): TGCGCCAGCAGCTTGCGACAGGGAGAGACCCAGTACTTC.

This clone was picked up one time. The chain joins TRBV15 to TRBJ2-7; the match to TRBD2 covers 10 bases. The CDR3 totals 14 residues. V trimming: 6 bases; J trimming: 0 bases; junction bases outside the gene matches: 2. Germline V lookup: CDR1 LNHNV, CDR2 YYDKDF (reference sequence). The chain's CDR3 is CATRASGSSYEQYF. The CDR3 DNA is TGTGCCACCAGGGCTAGCGGGAGCTCCTACGAGCAGTACTTC. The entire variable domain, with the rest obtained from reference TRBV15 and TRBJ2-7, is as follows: DAMVIQNPRYQVTQFGKPVTLSCSQTLNHNVMYWYQQKSSQAPKLLFHYYDKDFNNEADTPDNFQSRRPNTSFCFLDIRSPGLGDTAMYLCATRASGSSYEQYFGPGTRLTVT.

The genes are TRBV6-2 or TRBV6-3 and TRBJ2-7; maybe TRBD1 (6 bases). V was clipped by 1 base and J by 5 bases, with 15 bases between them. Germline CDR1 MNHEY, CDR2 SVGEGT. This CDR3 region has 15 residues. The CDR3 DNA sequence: TGTGCCAGCAGTTACTACCCCACAGGGTTCCACGAGCAGTACTTC. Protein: CASSYYPTGFHEQYF.

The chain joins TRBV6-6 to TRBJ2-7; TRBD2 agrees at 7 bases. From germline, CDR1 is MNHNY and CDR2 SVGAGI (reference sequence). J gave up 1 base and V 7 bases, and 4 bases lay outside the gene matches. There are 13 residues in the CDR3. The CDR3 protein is CASTWRESYEQYF. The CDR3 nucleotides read TGTGCCAGCACTTGGCGGGAGTCCTACGAGCAGTACTTC.

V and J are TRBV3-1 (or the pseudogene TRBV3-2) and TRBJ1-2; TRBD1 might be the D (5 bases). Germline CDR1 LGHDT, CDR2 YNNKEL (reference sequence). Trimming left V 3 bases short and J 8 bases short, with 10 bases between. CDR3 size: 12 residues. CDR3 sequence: CASSHRDWGYTF. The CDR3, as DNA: TGTGCCAGCAGCCACCGGGACTGGGGCTACACCTTC.

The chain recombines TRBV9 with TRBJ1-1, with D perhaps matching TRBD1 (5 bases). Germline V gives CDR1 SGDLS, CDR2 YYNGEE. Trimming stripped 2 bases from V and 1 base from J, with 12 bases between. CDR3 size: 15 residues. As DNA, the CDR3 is TGTGCCAGCAGCGTCGAGCCCAGGGCGAACACTGAAGCTTTCTTT. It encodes CASSVEPRANTEAFF.

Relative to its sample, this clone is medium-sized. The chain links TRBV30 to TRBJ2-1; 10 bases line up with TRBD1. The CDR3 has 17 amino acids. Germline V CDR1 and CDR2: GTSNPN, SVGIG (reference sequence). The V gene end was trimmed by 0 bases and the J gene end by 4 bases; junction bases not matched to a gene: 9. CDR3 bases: TGTGCCTGGAGTGTAAAGGAGACAGGGGGCCTATACAATGAGCAGTTCTTC. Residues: CAWSVKETGGLYNEQFF.

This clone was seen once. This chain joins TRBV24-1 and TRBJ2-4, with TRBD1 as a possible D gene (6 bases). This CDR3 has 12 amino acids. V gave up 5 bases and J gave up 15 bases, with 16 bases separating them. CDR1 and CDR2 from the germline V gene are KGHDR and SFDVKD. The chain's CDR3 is CATSGDNRDLYF. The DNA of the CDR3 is TGTGCCACCAGTGGAGATAACAGGGATCTGTACTTC.

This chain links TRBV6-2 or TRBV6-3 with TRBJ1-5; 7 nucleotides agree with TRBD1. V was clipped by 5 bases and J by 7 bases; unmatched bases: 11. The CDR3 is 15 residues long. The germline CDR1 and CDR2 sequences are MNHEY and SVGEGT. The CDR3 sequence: CASSQSTGLGQPQHF. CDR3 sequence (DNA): TGTGCCAGCAGTCAATCGACAGGGTTGGGGCAGCCCCAGCATTTT.

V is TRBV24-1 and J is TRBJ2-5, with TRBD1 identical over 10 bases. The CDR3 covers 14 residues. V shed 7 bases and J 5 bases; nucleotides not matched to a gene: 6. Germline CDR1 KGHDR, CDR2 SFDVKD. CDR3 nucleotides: TGTGCCACCAGCGGACAGGGGGAGGGGGAGACCCAGTACTTC. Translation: CATSGQGEGETQYF.

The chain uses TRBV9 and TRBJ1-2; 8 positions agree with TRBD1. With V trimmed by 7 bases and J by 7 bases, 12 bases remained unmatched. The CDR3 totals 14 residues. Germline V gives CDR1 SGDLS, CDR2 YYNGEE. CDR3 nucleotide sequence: TGTGCCAGCTATAACCAACAGGGGGTCGGTGGCTACACCTTC. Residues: CASYNQQGVGGYTF.

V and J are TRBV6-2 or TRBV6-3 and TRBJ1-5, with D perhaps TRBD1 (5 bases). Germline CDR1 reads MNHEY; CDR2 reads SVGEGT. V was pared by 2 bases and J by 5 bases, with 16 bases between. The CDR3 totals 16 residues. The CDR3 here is CASSYLGGATYQPQHF. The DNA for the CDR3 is TGTGCCAGCAGTTACCTGGGAGGGGCGACCTATCAGCCCCAGCATTTT.

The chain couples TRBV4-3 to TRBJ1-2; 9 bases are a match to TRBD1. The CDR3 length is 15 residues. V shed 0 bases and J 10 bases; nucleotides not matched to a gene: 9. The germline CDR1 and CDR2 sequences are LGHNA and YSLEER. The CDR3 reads CASSQDGRTGEDYTF. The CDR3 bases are TGCGCCAGCAGCCAAGATGGAAGGACAGGGGAGGACTACACCTTC.